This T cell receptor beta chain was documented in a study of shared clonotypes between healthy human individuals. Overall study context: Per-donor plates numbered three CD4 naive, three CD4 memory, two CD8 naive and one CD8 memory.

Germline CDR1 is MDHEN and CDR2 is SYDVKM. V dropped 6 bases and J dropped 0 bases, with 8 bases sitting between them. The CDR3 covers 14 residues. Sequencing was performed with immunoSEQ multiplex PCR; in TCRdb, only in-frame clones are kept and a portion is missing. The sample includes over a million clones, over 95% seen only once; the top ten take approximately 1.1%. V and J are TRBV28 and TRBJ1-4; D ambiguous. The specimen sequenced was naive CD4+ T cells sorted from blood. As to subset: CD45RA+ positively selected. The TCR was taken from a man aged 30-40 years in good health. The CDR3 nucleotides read TGTGCCAGCAGCGAAGACGCAACTAATGAAAAACTGTTTTTT. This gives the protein CASSEDATNEKLFF.